The T cell receptor (beta chain) under discussion was sequenced for a study of blood T cell repertoires in COVID-19. Trimming took off 8 bases at V and 5 bases at J, with 19 bases between the two ends. Germline loops: CDR1 SQVTM, CDR2 ANQGSEA. The CDR3 runs to 13 residues. The authors' processing: Amplified reference gene primers provided the basis for estimating nucleated cell counts. Generated by immunoSEQ multiplex PCR, the TCRdb table keeps only in-frame clones and is missing some. The V and J calls and clone size come from that table; D and trimming were worked out from the DNA. The repertoire holds around 300,000 clones, with 90% as singletons.

This TCR derives from a woman in her twenties or thirties with COVID-19, enrolled during active disease. The sequencing sample was made of peripheral blood. This chain uses TRBV29-1 with TRBJ2-7; tentatively, D is TRBD1 (6 bases). The CDR3 DNA reads TGCAGCACCCGAACAGGGCCCTCGAACGAGCAGTACTTC. This translates into CSTRTGPSNEQYF.